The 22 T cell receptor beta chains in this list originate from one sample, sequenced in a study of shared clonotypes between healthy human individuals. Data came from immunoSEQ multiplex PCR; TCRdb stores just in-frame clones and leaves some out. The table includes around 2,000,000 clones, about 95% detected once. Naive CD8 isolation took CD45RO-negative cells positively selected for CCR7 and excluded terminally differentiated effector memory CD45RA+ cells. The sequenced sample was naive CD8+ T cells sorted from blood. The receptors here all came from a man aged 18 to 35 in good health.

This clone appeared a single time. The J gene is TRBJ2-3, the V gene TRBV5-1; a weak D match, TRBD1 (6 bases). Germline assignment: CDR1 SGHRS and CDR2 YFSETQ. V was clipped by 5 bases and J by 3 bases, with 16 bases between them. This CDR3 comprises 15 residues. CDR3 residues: CASSWLGAGTDTQYF. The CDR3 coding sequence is TGCGCCAGCAGTTGGTTGGGGGCAGGGACAGATACGCAGTATTTT.

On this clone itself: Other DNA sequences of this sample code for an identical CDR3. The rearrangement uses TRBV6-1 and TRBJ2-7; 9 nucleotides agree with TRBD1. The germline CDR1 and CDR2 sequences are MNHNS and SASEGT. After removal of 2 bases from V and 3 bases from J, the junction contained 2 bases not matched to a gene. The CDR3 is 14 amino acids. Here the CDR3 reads CASSETGGGYEQYF. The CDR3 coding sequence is TGTGCCAGCAGTGAAACAGGGGGCGGCTACGAGCAGTACTTC.

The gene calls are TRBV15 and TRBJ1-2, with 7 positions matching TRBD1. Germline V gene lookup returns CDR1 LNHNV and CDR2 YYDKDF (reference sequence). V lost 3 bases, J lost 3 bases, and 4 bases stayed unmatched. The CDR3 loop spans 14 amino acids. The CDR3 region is CATSSGDSYYGYTF. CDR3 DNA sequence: TGTGCCACCAGCAGCGGGGACAGCTACTATGGCTACACCTTC.

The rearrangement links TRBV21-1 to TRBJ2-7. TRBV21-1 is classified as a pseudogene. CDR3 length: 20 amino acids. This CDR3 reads CASSSDPGRSPPTSLHEQYF. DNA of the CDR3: TGTGCCAGCAGCAGCGATCCGGGACGGAGCCCTCCTACGTCCCTCCACGAGCAGTACTTC.

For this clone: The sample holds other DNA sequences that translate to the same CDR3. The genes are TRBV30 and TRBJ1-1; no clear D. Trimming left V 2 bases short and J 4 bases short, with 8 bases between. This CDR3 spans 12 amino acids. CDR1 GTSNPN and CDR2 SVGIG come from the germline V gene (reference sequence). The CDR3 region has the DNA TGTGCCTGGAGTCCAGGCGGCACTGAAGCTTTCTTT. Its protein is CAWSPGGTEAFF.

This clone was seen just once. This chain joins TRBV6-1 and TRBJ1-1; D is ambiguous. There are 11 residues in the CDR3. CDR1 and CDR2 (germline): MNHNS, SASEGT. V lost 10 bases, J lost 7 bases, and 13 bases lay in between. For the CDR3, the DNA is TGTGCCACCACGTGGGCTGGTGAAGCTTTCTTT. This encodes CATTWAGEAFF.

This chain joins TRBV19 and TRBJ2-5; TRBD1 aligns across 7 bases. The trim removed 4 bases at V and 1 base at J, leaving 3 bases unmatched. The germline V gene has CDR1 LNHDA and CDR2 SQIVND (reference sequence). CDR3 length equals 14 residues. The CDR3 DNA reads TGTGCCAGTAGTAGAACAGGGGTCCAAGAGACCCAGTACTTC. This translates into CASSRTGVQETQYF.

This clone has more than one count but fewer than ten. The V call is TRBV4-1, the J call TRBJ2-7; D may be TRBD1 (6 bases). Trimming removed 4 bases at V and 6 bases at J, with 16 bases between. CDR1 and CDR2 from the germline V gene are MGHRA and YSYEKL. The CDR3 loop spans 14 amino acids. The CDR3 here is CASSPLQGVGEQYF. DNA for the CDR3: TGCGCCAGCAGCCCGCTACAGGGAGTTGGCGAGCAGTACTTC.

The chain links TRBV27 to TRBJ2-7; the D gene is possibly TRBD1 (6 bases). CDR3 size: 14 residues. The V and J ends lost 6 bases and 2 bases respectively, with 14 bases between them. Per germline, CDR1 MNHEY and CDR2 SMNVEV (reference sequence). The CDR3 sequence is CASRPPGHTYEQYF. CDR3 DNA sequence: TGTGCCAGCAGACCTCCGGGACACACCTACGAGCAGTACTTC.

CDR3 coding DNA: TGTGCCTGGACCCAGACAGGGGGCGATCAGCCCCAGCATTTT. Protein: CAWTQTGGDQPQHF. The rearrangement uses TRBV30 and TRBJ1-5, with 10 bases identical to TRBD1. The germline V gene has CDR1 GTSNPN and CDR2 SVGIG (reference sequence). The CDR3 spans 14 residues. After removal of 4 bases from V and 5 bases from J, the junction contained 5 bases not matched to a gene.

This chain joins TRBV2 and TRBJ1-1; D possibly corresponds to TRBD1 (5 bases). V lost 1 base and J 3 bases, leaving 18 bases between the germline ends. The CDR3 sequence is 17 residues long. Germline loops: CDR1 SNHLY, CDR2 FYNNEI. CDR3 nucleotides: TGTGCCAGCAGTGAAGGTGACAGCACCTGGGGTGACACTGAAGCTTTCTTT. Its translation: CASSEGDSTWGDTEAFF. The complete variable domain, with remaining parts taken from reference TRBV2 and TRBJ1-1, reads EPEVTQTPSHQVTQMGQEVILRCVPISNHLYFYWYRQILGQKVEFLVSFYNNEISEKSEIFDDQFSVERPDGSNFTLKIRSTKLEDSAMYFCASSEGDSTWGDTEAFFGQGTRLTVV.

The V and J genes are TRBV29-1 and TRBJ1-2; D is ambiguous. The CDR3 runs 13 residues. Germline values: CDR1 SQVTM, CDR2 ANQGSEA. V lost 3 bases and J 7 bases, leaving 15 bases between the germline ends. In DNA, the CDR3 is TGCAGCGTTGATATTTCGGGTACTGCTGGCTACACCTTC. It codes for CSVDISGTAGYTF.

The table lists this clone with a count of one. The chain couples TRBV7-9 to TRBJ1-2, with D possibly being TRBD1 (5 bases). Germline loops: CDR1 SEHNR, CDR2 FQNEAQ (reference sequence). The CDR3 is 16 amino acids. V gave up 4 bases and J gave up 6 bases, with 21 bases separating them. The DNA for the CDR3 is TGTGCCAGCAGCTCCCCCCTCCAGGCTAGGGGTGATGGCTACACCTTC. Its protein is CASSSPLQARGDGYTF.

This chain's CDR3 is CASSEYQDGETQYF. The CDR3 region has the DNA TGCGCCAGCAGTGAGTATCAAGACGGGGAGACCCAGTACTTC. The chain carries TRBV10-1 and TRBJ2-5; no definite D call. Germline V gene lookup returns CDR1 WNHNN and CDR2 SYGVQD (reference sequence). The V and J ends lost 1 base and 5 bases respectively, with 11 bases between them. CDR3 size: 14 residues.

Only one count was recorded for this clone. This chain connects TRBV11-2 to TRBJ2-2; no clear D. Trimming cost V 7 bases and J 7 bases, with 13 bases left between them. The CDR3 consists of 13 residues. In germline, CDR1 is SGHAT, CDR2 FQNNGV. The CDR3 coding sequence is TGTGCCAGCACCCTCCGCCGGAGCGGGGAGCTGTTTTTT. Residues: CASTLRRSGELFF.

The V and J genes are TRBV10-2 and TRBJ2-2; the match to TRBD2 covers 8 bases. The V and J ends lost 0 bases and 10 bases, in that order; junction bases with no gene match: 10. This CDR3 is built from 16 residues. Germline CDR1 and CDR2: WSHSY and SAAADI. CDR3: CASSESIQRGREELFF. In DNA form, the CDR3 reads TGCGCCAGCAGTGAGTCGATCCAGCGGGGGCGCGAGGAGCTGTTTTTT.

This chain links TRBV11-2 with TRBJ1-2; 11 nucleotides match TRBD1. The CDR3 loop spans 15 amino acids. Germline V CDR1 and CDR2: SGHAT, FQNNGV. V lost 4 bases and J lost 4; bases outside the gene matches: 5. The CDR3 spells CASSSGQGVGYGYTF. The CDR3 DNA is TGTGCCAGCAGCTCGGGACAGGGGGTCGGCTATGGCTACACCTTC.

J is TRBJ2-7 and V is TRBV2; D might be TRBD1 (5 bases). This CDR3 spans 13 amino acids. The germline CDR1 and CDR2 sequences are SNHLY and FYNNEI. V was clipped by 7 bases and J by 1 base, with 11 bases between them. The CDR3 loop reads CASIGEGSYEQYF. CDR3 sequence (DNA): TGTGCCAGCATAGGGGAAGGTTCCTACGAGCAGTACTTC.

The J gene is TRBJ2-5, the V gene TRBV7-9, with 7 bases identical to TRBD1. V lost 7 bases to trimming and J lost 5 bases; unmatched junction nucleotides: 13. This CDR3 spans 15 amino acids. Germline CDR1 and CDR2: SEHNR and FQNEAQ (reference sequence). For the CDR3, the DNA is TGTGCCAGCACCCCTGGCGCAGGGGGAAGCGAGACCCAGTACTTC. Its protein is CASTPGAGGSETQYF.

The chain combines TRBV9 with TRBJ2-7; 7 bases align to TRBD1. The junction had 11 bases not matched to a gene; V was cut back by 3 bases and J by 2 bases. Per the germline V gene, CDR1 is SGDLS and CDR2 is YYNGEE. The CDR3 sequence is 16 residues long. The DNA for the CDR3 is TGTGCCAGCAGCGGATCCGGGACAGCTTACCCCTACGAGCAGTACTTC. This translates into CASSGSGTAYPYEQYF.

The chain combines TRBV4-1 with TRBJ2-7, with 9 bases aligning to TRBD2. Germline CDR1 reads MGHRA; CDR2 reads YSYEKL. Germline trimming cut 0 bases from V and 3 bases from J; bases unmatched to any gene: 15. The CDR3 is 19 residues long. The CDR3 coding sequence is TGCGCCAGCAGCCAAGAAAAGTCCAGCGGGGGGCTCATCGTCTACGAGCAGTACTTC. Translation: CASSQEKSSGGLIVYEQYF.

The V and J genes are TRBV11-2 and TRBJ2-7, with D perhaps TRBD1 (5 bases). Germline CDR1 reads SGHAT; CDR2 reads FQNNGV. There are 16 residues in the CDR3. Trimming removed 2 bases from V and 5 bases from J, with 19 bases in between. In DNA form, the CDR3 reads TGTGCCAGCAGCTTACTTCTTGGGGCGTCGTCTAACGAGCAGTACTTC. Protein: CASSLLLGASSNEQYF.